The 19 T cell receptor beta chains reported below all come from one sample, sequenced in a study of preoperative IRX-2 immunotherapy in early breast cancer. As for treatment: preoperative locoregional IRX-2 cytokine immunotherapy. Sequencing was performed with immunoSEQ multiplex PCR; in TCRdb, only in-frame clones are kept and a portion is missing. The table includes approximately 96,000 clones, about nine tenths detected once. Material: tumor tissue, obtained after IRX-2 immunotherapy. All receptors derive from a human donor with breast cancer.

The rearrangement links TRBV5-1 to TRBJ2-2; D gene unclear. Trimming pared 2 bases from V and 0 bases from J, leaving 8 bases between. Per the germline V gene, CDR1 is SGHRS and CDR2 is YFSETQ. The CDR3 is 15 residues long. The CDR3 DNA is TGCGCCAGCAGCTTAGATGAAACGAACACCGGGGAGCTGTTTTTT. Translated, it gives CASSLDETNTGELFF.

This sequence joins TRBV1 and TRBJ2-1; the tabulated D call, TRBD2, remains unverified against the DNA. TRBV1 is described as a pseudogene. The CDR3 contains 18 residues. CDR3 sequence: CASSQVDMGFSGGNEQFF. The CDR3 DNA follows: TGCGCCAGCAGCCAAGTTGATATGGGCTTCTCGGGGGGCAATGAGCAGTTCTTC.

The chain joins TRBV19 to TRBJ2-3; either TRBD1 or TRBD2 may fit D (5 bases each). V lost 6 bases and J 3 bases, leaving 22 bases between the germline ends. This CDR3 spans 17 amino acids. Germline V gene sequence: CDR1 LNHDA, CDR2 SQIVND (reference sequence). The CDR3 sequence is CASRMTASVRRTDTQYF. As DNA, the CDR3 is TGTGCCAGTAGGATGACAGCCAGCGTGCGGAGGACAGATACGCAGTATTTT.

The CDR3 sequence: CASSSTGFTVTQYF. The CDR3 region has the DNA TGTGCCAGCAGCTCGACAGGGTTCACGGTTACGCAGTATTTT. J is TRBJ2-3 and V is TRBV11-3, with 7 bases that match TRBD1. The trim removed 4 bases at V and 8 bases at J, leaving 9 bases unmatched. The CDR3 has 14 residues. Per the germline V gene, CDR1 is SGHNT and CDR2 is YENEEA. Combining the CDR3 with reference TRBV11-3 and TRBJ2-3 gives the whole variable domain EAGVVQSPRYKIIEKKQPVAFWCNPISGHNTLYWYLQNLGQGPELLIRYENEEAVDDSQLPKDRFSAERLKGVDSTLKIQPAELGDSAVYLCASSSTGFTVTQYFGPGTRLTVL.

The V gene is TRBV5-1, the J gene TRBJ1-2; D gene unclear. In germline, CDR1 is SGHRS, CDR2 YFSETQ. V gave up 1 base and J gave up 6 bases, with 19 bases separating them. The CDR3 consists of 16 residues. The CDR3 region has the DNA TGCGCCAGCAGCTTGAATATGGTAGCGGGAGCCAATGGCTACACCTTC. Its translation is CASSLNMVAGANGYTF.

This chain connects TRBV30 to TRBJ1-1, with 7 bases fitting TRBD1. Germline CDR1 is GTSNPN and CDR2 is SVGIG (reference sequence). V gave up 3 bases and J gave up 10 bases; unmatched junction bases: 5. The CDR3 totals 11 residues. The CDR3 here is CAWRGGRGAFF. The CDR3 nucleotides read TGTGCCTGGAGAGGGGGCAGGGGAGCTTTCTTT. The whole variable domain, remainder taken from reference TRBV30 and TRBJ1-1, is SQTIHQWPATLVQPVGSPLSLECTVEGTSNPNLYWYRQAAGRGLQLLFYSVGIGQISSEVPQNLSASRPQDRQFILSSKKLLLSDSGFYLCAWRGGRGAFFGQGTRLTVV.

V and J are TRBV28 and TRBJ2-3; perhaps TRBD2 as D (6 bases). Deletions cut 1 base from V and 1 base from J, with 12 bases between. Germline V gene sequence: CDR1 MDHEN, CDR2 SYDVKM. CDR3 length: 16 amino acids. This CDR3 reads CASSLFGGVRTDTQYF. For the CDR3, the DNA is TGTGCCAGCAGTTTATTCGGCGGGGTCCGCACAGATACGCAGTATTTT.

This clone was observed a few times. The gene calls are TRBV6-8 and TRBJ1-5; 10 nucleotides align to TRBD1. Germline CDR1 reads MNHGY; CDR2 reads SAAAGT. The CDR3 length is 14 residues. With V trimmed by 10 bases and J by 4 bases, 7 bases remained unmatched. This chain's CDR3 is CAIKGTGDNQPQHF. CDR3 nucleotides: TGTGCCATCAAGGGGACAGGGGATAATCAGCCCCAGCATTTT.

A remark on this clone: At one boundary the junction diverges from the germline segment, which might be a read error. The CDR3 region has the DNA TGTGCCAGCAGTTACTCGACTAGCTCCGCGTTGATCTTC. Translation gives CASSYSTSSALIF. The V gene is TRBV6-8, the J gene TRBJ2-1, with 7 positions matching TRBD2. The CDR3 is 13 residues long. The germline CDR1 and CDR2 sequences are MNHGY and SAAAGT.

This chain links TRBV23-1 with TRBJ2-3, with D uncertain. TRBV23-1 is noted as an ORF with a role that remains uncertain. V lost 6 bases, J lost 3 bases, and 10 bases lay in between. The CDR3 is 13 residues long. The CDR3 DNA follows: TGCGCCAGCAGCTTGGCCGGAACAGATACGCAGTATTTT. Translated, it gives CASSLAGTDTQYF.

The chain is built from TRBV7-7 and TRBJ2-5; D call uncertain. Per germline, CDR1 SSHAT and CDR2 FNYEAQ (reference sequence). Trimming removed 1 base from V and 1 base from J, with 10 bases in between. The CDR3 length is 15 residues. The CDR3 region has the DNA TGTGCCAGCAGCTTAGGGGCAGGAACCCAAGAGACCCAGTACTTC. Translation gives CASSLGAGTQETQYF.

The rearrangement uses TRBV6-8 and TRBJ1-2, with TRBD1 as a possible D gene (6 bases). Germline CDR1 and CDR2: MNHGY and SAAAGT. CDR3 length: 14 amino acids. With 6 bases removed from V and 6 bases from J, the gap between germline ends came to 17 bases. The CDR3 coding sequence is TGTGCCAGCAGACGCAGGGGCCTTGATGATGGCTACACCTTC. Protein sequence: CASRRRGLDDGYTF.

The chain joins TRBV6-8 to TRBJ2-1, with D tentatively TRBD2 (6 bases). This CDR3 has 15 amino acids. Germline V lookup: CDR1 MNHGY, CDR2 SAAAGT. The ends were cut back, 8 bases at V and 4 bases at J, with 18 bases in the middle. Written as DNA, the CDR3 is TGTGCCAGCCTGCCTTTCGCGGGGACGTACAATGAGCAGTTCTTC. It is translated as CASLPFAGTYNEQFF.

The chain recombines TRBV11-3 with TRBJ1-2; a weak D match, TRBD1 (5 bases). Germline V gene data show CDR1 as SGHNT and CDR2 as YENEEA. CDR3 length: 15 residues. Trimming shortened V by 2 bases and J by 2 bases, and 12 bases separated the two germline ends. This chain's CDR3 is CASSLNRGTNYGYTF. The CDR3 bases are TGTGCCAGCAGCTTAAATCGGGGCACAAACTATGGCTACACCTTC.

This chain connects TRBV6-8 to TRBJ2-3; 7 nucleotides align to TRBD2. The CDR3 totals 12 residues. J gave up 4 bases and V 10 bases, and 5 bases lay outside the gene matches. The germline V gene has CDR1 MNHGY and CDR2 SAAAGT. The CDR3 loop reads CANRGRADTQYF. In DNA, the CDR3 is TGTGCCAACAGAGGGAGGGCAGATACGCAGTATTTT.

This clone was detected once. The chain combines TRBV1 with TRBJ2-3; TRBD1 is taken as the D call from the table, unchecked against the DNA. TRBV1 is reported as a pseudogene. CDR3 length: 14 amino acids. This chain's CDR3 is CASSLTGGTDTQYF. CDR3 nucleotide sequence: TGCGCCAGCAGCCTAACAGGGGGCACAGATACGCAGTATTTT.

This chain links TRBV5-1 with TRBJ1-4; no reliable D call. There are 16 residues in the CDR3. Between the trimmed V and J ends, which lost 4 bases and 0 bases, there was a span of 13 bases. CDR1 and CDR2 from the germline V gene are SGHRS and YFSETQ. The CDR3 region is CASSQDSATTNEKLFF. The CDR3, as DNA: TGCGCCAGCAGCCAAGACTCAGCAACAACTAATGAAAAACTGTTTTTT.

The CDR3 loop is CASSSGPLGTGAYEQYF. CDR3 nucleotide sequence: TGTGCCAGCTCTTCCGGGCCCTTAGGGACAGGGGCCTACGAGCAGTACTTC. This chain links TRBV18 with TRBJ2-7; 10 bases are shared with TRBD1. V lost 6 bases, J lost 2 bases, and 13 bases stayed unmatched. Germline loops: CDR1 KGHSH, CDR2 LQKENI. CDR3 length equals 17 residues.

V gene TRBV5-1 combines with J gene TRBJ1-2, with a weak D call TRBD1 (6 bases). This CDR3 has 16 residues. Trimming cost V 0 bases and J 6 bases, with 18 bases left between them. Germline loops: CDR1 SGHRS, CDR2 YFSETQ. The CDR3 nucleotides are TGCGCCAGCAGCTTGGGCCCAGGGGTAACTAGGAATGGCTACACCTTC. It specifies CASSLGPGVTRNGYTF.